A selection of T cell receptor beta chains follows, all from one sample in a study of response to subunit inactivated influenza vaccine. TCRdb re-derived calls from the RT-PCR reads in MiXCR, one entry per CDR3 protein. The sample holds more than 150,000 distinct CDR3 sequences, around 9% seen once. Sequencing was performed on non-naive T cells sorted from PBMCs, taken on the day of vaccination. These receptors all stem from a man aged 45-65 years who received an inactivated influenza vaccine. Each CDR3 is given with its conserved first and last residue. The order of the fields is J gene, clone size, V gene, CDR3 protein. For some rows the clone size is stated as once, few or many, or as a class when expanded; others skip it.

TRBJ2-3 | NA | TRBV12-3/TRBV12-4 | CASSPGQLSTDTQYF
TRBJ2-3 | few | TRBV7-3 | CASSWVEGADTQYF
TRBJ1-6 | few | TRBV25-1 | CASSTRDNSPLHF
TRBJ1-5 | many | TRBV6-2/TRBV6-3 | CASSPDGENQPQHF
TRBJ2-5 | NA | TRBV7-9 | CASSLVPARETQYF
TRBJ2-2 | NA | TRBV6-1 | CASSEPGGNFGELFF
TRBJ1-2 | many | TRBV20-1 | CSARDAQGLSYTF
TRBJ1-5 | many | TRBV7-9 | CASSFSSNQPQHF
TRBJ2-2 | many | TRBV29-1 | CSATRRDTYTGELFF
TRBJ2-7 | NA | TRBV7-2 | CASSYRAREQYF
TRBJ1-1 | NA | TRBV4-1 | CASSQRTGDTEAFF
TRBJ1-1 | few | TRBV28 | CASRQGGGEAFF
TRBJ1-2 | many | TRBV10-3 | CAISEQGYGYTF
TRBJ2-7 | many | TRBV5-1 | CASSSTQPGDPEQYF
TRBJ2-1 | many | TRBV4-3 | CASSQDYTPRNEQFF
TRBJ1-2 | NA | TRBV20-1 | CSASMTGANYGYTF
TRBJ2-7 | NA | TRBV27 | CASSAPGTALYEQYF
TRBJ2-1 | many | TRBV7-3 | CASSLLAGAQQFF
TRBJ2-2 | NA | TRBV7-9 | CASSSPLTSSGELFF
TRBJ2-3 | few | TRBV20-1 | CSAEGVGTDTQYF
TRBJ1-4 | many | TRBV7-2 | CASSLGGGDEKLFF
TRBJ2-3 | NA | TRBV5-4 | CASSFPEHEGTQYF
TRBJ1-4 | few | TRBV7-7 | CASSPQPGPSSYEKLFF
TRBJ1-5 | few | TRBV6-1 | CASTPGGWTVNQPQHF
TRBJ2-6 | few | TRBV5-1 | CASSSAGTGANVLTF
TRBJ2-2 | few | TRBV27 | CASRPQGRGGGELFF
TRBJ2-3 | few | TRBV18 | CASSPGSTDTQYF
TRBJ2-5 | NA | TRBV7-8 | CASSMRQLQETQYF
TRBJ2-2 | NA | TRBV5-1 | CASAIQGQNTGELFF
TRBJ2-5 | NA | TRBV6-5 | CASQPARGAQYF
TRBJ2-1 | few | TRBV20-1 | CSALRDREYEQFF
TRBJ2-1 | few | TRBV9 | CASSVFSGGRSSYNEQFF
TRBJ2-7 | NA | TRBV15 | CATSSTAGTGGRFEQYF
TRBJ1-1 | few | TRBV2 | CASRDRGTEAFF
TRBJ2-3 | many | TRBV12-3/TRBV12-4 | CASSLAGADTQYF
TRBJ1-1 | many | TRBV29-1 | CSVGAGGLNTEAFF
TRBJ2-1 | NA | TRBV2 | CASSRDRDNEQFF
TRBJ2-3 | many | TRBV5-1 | CASSFDRADTQYF
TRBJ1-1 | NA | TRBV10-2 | CASRFLMGANTEAFF
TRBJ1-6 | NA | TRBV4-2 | CASSQEKFSPPLHF
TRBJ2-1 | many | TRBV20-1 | CSAFSNEQFF
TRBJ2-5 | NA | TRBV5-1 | CASSPSWLAGGETQYF
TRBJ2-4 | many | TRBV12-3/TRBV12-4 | CASSSSTDIQYF
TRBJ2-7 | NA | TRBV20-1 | CSAFYLAGEPYEQYF
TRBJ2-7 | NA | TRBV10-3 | CAISEPPSRAGDEEQYF
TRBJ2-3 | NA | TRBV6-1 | CASRRAGGSTDTQYF
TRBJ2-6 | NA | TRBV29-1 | CSVSTGSGANVLTF
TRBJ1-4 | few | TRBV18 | CASSPKQGAVEKLFF
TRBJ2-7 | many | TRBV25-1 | CASRPGGSYEQYF
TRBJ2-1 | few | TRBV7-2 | CASRLGGTSGHNEQFF
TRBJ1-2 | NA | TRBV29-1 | CSVDSFLTASYGYTF
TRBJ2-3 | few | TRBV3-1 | CASSQGTSGGQDTQYF